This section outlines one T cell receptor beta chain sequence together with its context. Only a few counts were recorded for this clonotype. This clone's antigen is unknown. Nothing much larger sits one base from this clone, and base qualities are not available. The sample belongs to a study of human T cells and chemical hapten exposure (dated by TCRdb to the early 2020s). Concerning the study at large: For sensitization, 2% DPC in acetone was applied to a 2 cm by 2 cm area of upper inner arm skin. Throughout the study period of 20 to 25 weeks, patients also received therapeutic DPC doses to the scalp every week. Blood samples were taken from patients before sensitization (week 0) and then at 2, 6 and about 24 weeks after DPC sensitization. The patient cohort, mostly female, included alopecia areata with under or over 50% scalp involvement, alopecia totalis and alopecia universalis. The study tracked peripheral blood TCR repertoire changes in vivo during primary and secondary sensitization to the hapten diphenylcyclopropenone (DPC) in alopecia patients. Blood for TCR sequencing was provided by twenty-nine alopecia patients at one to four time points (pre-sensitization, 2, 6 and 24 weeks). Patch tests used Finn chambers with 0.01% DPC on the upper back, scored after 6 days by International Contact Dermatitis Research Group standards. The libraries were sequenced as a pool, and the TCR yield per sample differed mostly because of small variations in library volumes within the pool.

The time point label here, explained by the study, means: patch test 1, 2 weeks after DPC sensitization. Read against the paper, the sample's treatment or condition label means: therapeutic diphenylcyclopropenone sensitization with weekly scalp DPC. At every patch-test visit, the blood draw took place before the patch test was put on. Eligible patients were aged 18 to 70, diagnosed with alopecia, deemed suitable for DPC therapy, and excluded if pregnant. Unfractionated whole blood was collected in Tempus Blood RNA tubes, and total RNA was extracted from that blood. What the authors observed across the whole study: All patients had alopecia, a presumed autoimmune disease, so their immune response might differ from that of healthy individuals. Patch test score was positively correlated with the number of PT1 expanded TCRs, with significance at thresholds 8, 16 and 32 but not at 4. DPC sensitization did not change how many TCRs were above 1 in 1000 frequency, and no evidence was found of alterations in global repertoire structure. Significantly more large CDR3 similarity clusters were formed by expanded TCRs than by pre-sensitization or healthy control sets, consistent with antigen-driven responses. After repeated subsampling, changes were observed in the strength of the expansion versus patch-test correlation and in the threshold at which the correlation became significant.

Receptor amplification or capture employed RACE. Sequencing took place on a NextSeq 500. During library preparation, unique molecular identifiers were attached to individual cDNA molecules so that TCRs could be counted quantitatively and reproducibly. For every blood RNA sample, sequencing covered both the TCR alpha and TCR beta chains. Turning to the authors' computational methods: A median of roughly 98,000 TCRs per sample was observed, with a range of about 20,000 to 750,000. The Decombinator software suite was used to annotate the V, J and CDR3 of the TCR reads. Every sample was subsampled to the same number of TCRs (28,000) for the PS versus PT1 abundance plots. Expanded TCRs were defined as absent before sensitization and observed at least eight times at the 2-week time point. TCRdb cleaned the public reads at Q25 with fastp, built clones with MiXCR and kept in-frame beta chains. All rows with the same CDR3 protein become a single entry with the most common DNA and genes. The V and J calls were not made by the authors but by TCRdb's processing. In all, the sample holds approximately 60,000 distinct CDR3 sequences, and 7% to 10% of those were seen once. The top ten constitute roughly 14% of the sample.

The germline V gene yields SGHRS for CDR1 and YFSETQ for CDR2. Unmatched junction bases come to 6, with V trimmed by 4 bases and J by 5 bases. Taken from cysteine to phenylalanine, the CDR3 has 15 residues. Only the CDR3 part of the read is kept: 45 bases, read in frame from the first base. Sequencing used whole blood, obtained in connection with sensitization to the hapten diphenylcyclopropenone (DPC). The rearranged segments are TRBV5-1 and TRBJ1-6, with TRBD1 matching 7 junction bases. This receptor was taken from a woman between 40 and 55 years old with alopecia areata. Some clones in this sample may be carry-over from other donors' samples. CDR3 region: CASSIGTVHNSPLHF. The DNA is TGCGCCAGCAGCATCGGGACAGTTCATAATTCACCCCTCCACTTT.